These 30 T cell receptor beta chains were sequenced from one sample in a study of Ad26.COV2.S vaccination and SARS-CoV-2 variants. This table comes from immunoSEQ multiplex PCR, and its TCRdb copy is limited to in-frame clones, with some not included. This table has approximately 340,000 clones, about 90% appearing once. The input for sequencing was peripheral blood, taken after recovery from COVID-19. The origin of the receptors is a human donor who had recovered from COVID-19.

The chain couples TRBV6-2 or TRBV6-3 to TRBJ2-1; 8 bases match TRBD2. This CDR3 region has 15 residues. V was clipped by 4 bases and J by 8 bases; unmatched bases: 10. Per the germline V gene, CDR1 is MNHEY and CDR2 is SVGEGT. CDR3: CASSSGGGKADEQFF. CDR3 in DNA: TGTGCCAGCAGTTCCGGGGGGGGAAAAGCCGATGAGCAGTTCTTC.

This clone was picked up one time. V is TRBV13 and J is TRBJ1-1, with 8 nucleotides matching TRBD1. CDR3 length: 15 residues. Germline V lookup: CDR1 PRHDT, CDR2 FYEKMQ (reference sequence). The V and J ends lost 6 bases and 1 base, in that order; junction bases with no gene match: 7. The CDR3 sequence: CASSPQDRENTEAFF. The CDR3 region has the DNA TGTGCCAGCAGTCCCCAGGACAGGGAGAACACTGAAGCTTTCTTT.

This chain links TRBV7-9 with TRBJ2-5, with 7 bases fitting TRBD2. With 5 bases clipped from V and 5 bases from J, the junction kept 5 bases outside the gene matches. Looked up from germline, CDR1 is SEHNR and CDR2 is FQNEAQ (reference sequence). CDR3 length: 13 residues. This CDR3 is CASSLTSVETQYF. The CDR3 DNA sequence: TGTGCCAGCAGCCTAACTAGCGTGGAGACCCAGTACTTC.

The J gene is TRBJ1-2, the V gene TRBV7-2, with D unresolved. Germline values: CDR1 SGHTA, CDR2 FQGNSA. The CDR3 is 13 amino acids. V lost 1 base to trimming and J lost 4 bases, with 7 bases between them. CDR3 nucleotide sequence: TGTGCCAGCAGCTTAGACGGAGTCTATGGCTACACCTTC. Its translation: CASSLDGVYGYTF. Complete variable domain (other parts from reference TRBV7-2 and TRBJ1-2): GAGVSQSPSNKVTEKGKDVELRCDPISGHTALYWYRQSLGQGLEFLIYFQGNSAPDKSGLPSDRFSAERTGGSVSTLTIQRTQQEDSAVYLCASSLDGVYGYTFGSGTRLTVV.

V is TRBV19 and J is TRBJ2-7; 7 bases agree with TRBD2. V shed 1 base and J 3 bases; nucleotides not matched to a gene: 3. Germline lookup yields CDR1 LNHDA and CDR2 SQIVND (reference sequence). CDR3 length: 14 amino acids. The CDR3 bases are TGTGCCAGTAGTATAGCGGGGGGAAACTACGAGCAGTACTTC. Protein: CASSIAGGNYEQYF.

This clone was seen only a few times. This chain links TRBV5-5 with TRBJ1-1; D unresolved. CDR3 length: 14 residues. V lost 2 bases, J lost 3 bases, and 11 bases lay in between. Looked up from germline, CDR1 is SGHKS and CDR2 is YYEKEE (reference sequence). For the CDR3, the DNA is TGTGCCAGCAGCTTAGGTCGGGGAGACACTGAAGCTTTCTTT. Encoded protein: CASSLGRGDTEAFF.

The chain employs TRBV9 and TRBJ2-1; D not resolved. The CDR3 spans 12 residues. In germline, CDR1 is SGDLS, CDR2 YYNGEE. V lost 3 bases to trimming and J lost 0 bases, with 1 base between them. CDR3 in amino acids: CASSDSYNEQFF. In DNA form, the CDR3 reads TGTGCCAGCAGCGACTCCTACAATGAGCAGTTCTTC.

The chain uses TRBV5-4 and TRBJ1-2; a possible D gene is TRBD1 (5 bases). The germline CDR1 and CDR2 sequences are SGHNT and YYREEE (reference sequence). V was shortened by 4 bases and J by 4 bases, with 11 bases between the two germline ends. The CDR3 covers 13 residues. This CDR3 is CASSPDGTYGYTF. For the CDR3, the DNA is TGTGCCAGCAGCCCGGACGGGACCTATGGCTACACCTTC.

Details on this clone: This same CDR3 is encoded by further DNA sequences in the sample. The chain joins TRBV3-1 (or the pseudogene TRBV3-2) to TRBJ1-2; D is ambiguous. The ends were cut back, 6 bases at V and 4 bases at J, with 12 bases in the middle. Germline V CDR1 and CDR2: LGHDT, YNNKEL (reference sequence). CDR3 length equals 13 residues. CDR3 DNA: TGTGCCAGCAGTCAGGACGGAAGCTATGGCTACACCTTC. Translation: CASSQDGSYGYTF.

The J gene is TRBJ1-6, the V gene TRBV5-1; no clear D. Germline V gene lookup returns CDR1 SGHRS and CDR2 YFSETQ. Trimming left V 4 bases short and J 7 bases short, with 15 bases between. The CDR3 has 15 residues. This CDR3 reads CASSLAGDKNSPLHF. CDR3 coding DNA: TGCGCCAGCAGCCTAGCTGGAGACAAAAATTCACCCCTCCACTTT.

The V and J genes are TRBV7-2 and TRBJ1-3; the D gene is possibly TRBD1 (5 bases). CDR3 size: 16 residues. Trimming cost V 3 bases and J 0 bases, with 12 bases left between them. Germline V gene sequence: CDR1 SGHTA, CDR2 FQGNSA. The chain's CDR3 is CASSFRDLSSGNTIYF. CDR3 bases: TGTGCCAGCAGCTTTAGGGACCTGAGCTCTGGAAACACCATATATTTT.

The table lists this clone with a count of one. The V and J genes are TRBV7-2 and TRBJ1-2; possibly TRBD1 for D (6 bases). Trimming shortened V by 4 bases and J by 5 bases, and 20 bases separated the two germline ends. Germline CDR1 is SGHTA and CDR2 is FQGNSA. The CDR3 loop spans 16 amino acids. The CDR3 DNA reads as TGTGCCAGCAGCTCATCTGGGGGGGCTTCTGGGTATGGCTACACCTTC. It translates to CASSSSGGASGYGYTF.

This rearrangement joins TRBV5-1 to TRBJ1-2; no clear D gene. The CDR3 contains 13 residues. In germline, CDR1 is SGHRS, CDR2 YFSETQ. Trimming took off 4 bases at V and 4 bases at J, with 11 bases between the two ends. CDR3 nucleotides: TGCGCCAGCAGCGACTCCGTGGGCTATGGCTACACCTTC. Translated, it gives CASSDSVGYGYTF.

CDR3: CASSSYRGPSTDTQYF. The CDR3 DNA reads as TGTGCCAGCAGCTCATACAGGGGGCCGAGCACAGATACGCAGTATTTT. The chain combines TRBV7-6 with TRBJ2-3; 9 bases line up with TRBD1. The V gene's germline CDR1 is SGHVS and CDR2 FNYEAQ. Trimming removed 4 bases from V and 0 bases from J; junction bases left unmatched: 5. The CDR3 sequence is 16 residues long.

The V and J genes are TRBV19 and TRBJ2-1; no clear D gene. The CDR3 covers 16 residues. The ends were cut back, 4 bases at V and 0 bases at J, with 13 bases in the middle. The germline V gene encodes CDR1 LNHDA and CDR2 SQIVND (reference sequence). The CDR3 protein is CASSTLHQSSYNEQFF. The CDR3 DNA reads as TGTGCCAGTAGTACCCTTCACCAAAGCTCCTACAATGAGCAGTTCTTC. Based on the CDR3 plus reference TRBV19 and TRBJ2-1, the full variable domain is DGGITQSPKYLFRKEGQNVTLSCEQNLNHDAMYWYRQDPGQGLRLIYYSQIVNDFQKGDIAEGYSVSREKKESFPLTVTSAQKNPTAFYLCASSTLHQSSYNEQFFGPGTRLTVL.

The CDR3 reads CASGQSLTDTQYF. For the CDR3, the DNA is TGTGCCAGCGGACAGAGCCTCACAGATACGCAGTATTTT. V is TRBV6-5 and J is TRBJ2-3, with D possibly matching TRBD1 (6 bases). V was pared by 8 bases and J by 2 bases, with 11 bases between. CDR1 is MNHEY, CDR2 SVGAGI, per germline. This CDR3 is built from 13 residues.

The genes are TRBV6-2 or TRBV6-3 and TRBJ2-5; 10 positions match TRBD2. CDR3 length: 17 amino acids. CDR1 is MNHEY, CDR2 SVGEGT, per germline. V shed 5 bases and J 0 bases; nucleotides not matched to a gene: 9. In DNA, the CDR3 is TGTGCCAGCAGTGTAGAGGGGCTAGCGGGGGACCAAGAGACCCAGTACTTC. Translated, it gives CASSVEGLAGDQETQYF.

The gene calls are TRBV4-2 and TRBJ2-1; 11 bases line up with TRBD1. Germline V gives CDR1 LGHNA, CDR2 YNFKEQ. Losses at the gene ends were 0 bases for V and 5 bases for J; bases not matched to a gene: 3. This CDR3 contains 16 residues. For the CDR3, the DNA is TGTGCCAGCAGCCAAGATCGGGACAGGGGGGACAATGAGCAGTTCTTC. Protein: CASSQDRDRGDNEQFF.

The V and J genes are TRBV7-9 and TRBJ1-1, with D maybe TRBD1 (5 bases). Germline V gives CDR1 SEHNR, CDR2 FQNEAQ (reference sequence). V was clipped by 1 base and J by 6 bases, with 18 bases between them. The CDR3 length is 16 residues. The CDR3: CASSLERERRGAEAFF. CDR3 bases: TGTGCCAGCAGCTTAGAAAGGGAAAGAAGGGGCGCTGAAGCTTTCTTT.

V usage is TRBV6-2 or TRBV6-3 and J usage is TRBJ1-1; 7 nucleotides align to TRBD1. The CDR3 is made up of 16 amino acids. The germline V gene has CDR1 MNHEY and CDR2 SVGEGT. V lost 4 bases to trimming and J lost 7 bases; unmatched junction nucleotides: 15. The CDR3 is CASSSVQGGRASEAFF. The CDR3 DNA sequence: TGTGCCAGCAGTTCCGTCCAAGGGGGCAGGGCAAGTGAAGCTTTCTTT.

The chain has TRBV6-5 and TRBJ1-1; tentative D call: TRBD1 (5 bases). The V end was cut by 11 bases, the J end by 5 bases, with 18 bases between. CDR3 size: 13 residues. Germline values: CDR1 MNHEY, CDR2 SVGAGI. The CDR3 DNA follows: TGTGCCGCGGAGAGGGGTCGGGGGACTGAAGCTTTCTTT. Its translation: CAAERGRGTEAFF.

The chain joins TRBV29-1 to TRBJ1-1; D remains unclear. The V gene lost 3 bases and the J gene lost 0 bases, with 8 bases spanning the gap. Germline V gene data show CDR1 as SQVTM and CDR2 as ANQGSEA. This CDR3 comprises 13 residues. The CDR3 DNA follows: TGCAGCGTTGATTCAGGCCTGAACACTGAAGCTTTCTTT. It codes for CSVDSGLNTEAFF.

The rearrangement joins TRBV10-1 to TRBJ2-1; TRBD2 aligns across 14 bases. CDR1 is WNHNN and CDR2 is SYGVQD in the germline V gene (reference sequence). The CDR3 has 17 amino acids. The junction had 7 bases not matched to a gene; V was cut back by 0 bases and J by 9 bases. In DNA form, the CDR3 reads TGCGCCAGCAGTGAGTCGACTAGCGGGGGGGCATTACGTGAGCAGTTCTTC. Residues: CASSESTSGGALREQFF.

J is TRBJ1-2 and V is TRBV9; D perhaps matches TRBD1 (6 bases). V lost 3 bases and J lost 8, with 20 bases in between. Germline-derived CDR1 and CDR2 are SGDLS and YYNGEE. The CDR3 sequence is 15 residues long. CDR3 in amino acids: CASSGKQGFTKGYTF. The CDR3 nucleotides read TGTGCCAGCAGCGGGAAACAGGGATTCACAAAGGGCTACACCTTC.

This chain links TRBV5-4 with TRBJ2-3; 12 bases are shared with TRBD2. This CDR3 is 16 amino acids long. CDR1 SGHNT and CDR2 YYREEE come from the germline V gene (reference sequence). The J segment lost 2 bases and the V segment lost 3 bases, leaving 4 bases of the junction unmatched. In nucleotides, the CDR3 is TGTGCCAGCAGCTCAGGGACTAGCGGGCCCACAGATACGCAGTATTTT. Its translation is CASSSGTSGPTDTQYF.

The rearrangement joins TRBV14 to TRBJ2-1; D perhaps matches TRBD2 (5 bases). The CDR3 runs to 13 residues. V lost 0 bases and J lost 8, with 8 bases in between. Germline lookup yields CDR1 SGHDN and CDR2 FVKESK. CDR3 loop: CASSQDFGDEQFF. The CDR3 DNA is TGTGCCAGCAGCCAAGACTTCGGGGATGAGCAGTTCTTC.

This chain links TRBV27 with TRBJ1-6; 11 positions agree with TRBD1. The V segment lost 6 bases and the J segment 5 bases; nucleotides outside the gene matches: 9. Germline CDR1 MNHEY, CDR2 SMNVEV (reference sequence). The length of the CDR3 is 17 residues. CDR3 bases: TGTGCCAGCAGCCCTAGGACAGGGGGCTTAAATAATTCACCCCTCCACTTT. This encodes CASSPRTGGLNNSPLHF.

This clone is a singleton in its sample. The CDR3 is CASGPGSSGNTIYF. CDR3 DNA sequence: TGTGCTAGTGGACCCGGCAGCTCTGGAAACACCATATATTTT. The genes are TRBV12-5 and TRBJ1-3; no clear D. Trimming pared 6 bases from V and 0 bases from J, leaving 9 bases between. Per germline, CDR1 LGHNT and CDR2 FRNRAP. The CDR3 is 14 amino acids.

This clone was seen just once. The chain couples TRBV27 to TRBJ2-1; 12 nucleotides agree with TRBD2. V trimming: 3 bases; J trimming: 0 bases; junction bases outside the gene matches: 9. In germline, CDR1 is MNHEY, CDR2 SMNVEV (reference sequence). This CDR3 comprises 19 residues. The CDR3 nucleotides read TGTGCCAGCAGTTTTCTACTAGCGGGGGGCCCCGGCTCCTACAATGAGCAGTTCTTC. Translated: CASSFLLAGGPGSYNEQFF.

The V and J genes are TRBV27 and TRBJ1-1, with 7 bases matching TRBD1. Germline CDR1 is MNHEY and CDR2 is SMNVEV (reference sequence). Losses at the gene ends were 6 bases for V and 3 bases for J; bases not matched to a gene: 7. The CDR3 length is 14 residues. CDR3: CASRDREGYTEAFF. The DNA for the CDR3 is TGTGCCAGCAGAGACAGGGAGGGATACACTGAAGCTTTCTTT.